This T cell receptor beta chain was retrieved from a study of T cell responses to AZD1222 COVID-19 vaccine (dated by TCRdb to about 2021). About the investigation overall: AZD1222 recipients with second doses at about 4 weeks or about 12 weeks were pooled, because spike-specific TCR depth and breadth did not differ between schedules. TCR sequencing was performed for 230 to 250 trial participants, of whom 200 to 220 were given two doses of AZD1222 and about 25 were given two doses of MenACWY control vaccine. Trial participants were enrolled by age into subgroups of 18-55, 56-69 and 70-plus years, and about 150, 27 and 61 TCR-sequenced participants, respectively, were included in these subgroups. The investigation overall reported the following: Vaccine-associated CD4 TCRs spanned the whole spike protein, with dominant responses in regions 160-218 and 743-854. After two AZD1222 doses, spike-specific TCR breadth and depth were significantly higher than at day 0 and than in MenACWY recipients. Participants were mostly white British, with more females than males. The authors suggested clonal diversity may have been underestimated. The 56-69-year group was small, and its depth increase did not reach significance, likely because of low power. Because no samples from the day 14 peak response were available, repertoires could be characterized only after the peak T cell response. Nearly half of unique spike-specific TCRs reportedly recognized epitopes outside regions mutated in the B.1.351 and B.1.1.7 variants. Conclusions about previously exposed vaccinees are limited, since just 6 or 7 AZD1222 recipients were seropositive for SARS-CoV-2 at baseline.

The CDR3 regions of human TCRbeta chains were analyzed by immunosequencing. The published analysis was carried out like this. Repertoire TCRs were checked for matches against a reference library of SARS-CoV-2-specific TCRs that had been generated using the MIRA antigen-specificity platform. Breadth meant the fraction of unique TCRs that were SARS-CoV-2-associated, whereas depth meant the fraction of total T cells that were SARS-CoV-2-associated. Using the MIRA data, every spike-specific TCR was mapped to the spike region that the TCR reacted to and assigned to either a CD4 or a CD8 class. Log10-transformed breadth and depth values were compared by one-way ANOVA with Sidak's multiple comparisons tests. TCRdb took over this immuneACCESS table, retaining in-frame rearrangements with V and J assigned. Such tables are incomplete; in checked studies, under half of the missing clones stem from an unresolved V gene, and the remainder is unexplained. V and J calls and clone size come straight from that table; D and trimming were deduced from the DNA. This sample has 110,000 to 150,000 clones in its table, and about 92% of those were observed once. Together, the top ten hold about 3% of the sample.

Including the terminal cysteine and phenylalanine, the CDR3 comprises 15 residues. The CDR3 DNA has 45 bases and is translated from base 1. The germline V gene (reference sequence) yields LGHDT for CDR1 and YNNKEL for CDR2. At the junction V is shortened by 0 bases and J by 2 bases, with 8 bases in between. The time point label on this specimen signifies: baseline before first vaccination. The vaccinee samples were drawn from two UK trials, COV001 and COV002, one of which was a single-blind randomized controlled phase 2/3 trial testing AZD1222 (ChAdOx1 nCoV-19) in healthy adults. For TCRbeta chain sequencing, PBMC samples were collected from trial participants at day 0 and at day 28 after the second dose. A note on this clone: The antigen this receptor binds is unknown. There are no base qualities to consult, and no much larger clone falls within one base.

This TCR was recovered from an adult in good health. Here the sequenced sample was peripheral blood, taken on day 0 of AZD1222 vaccination. In this chain, TRBV3-1 (or the pseudogene TRBV3-2) is recombined with TRBJ2-1; there is no confident call for the D gene. The DNA reads as follows: TGTGCCAGCAGCCAAGAACAGTTTACCTACAATGAGCAGTTCTTC. Its product reads: CASSQEQFTYNEQFF.